This T cell receptor beta chain was found in a study of blood T cell repertoires in COVID-19. The CDR3 has 13 residues. V dropped 5 bases and J dropped 3 bases, with 11 bases sitting between them. The V gene's germline CDR1 is LNHDA and CDR2 SQIVND (reference sequence). Method: immunoSEQ multiplex PCR; TCRdb's copy keeps in-frame clones and lacks some. In the table there are around 280,000 clones, about 89% of which are singletons. Enrollees, about 18 to 89 years old, lived in about two dozen US areas. The sample taken for sequencing was PBMCs or T cells enriched from blood (not recorded which). The rearrangement links TRBV19 to TRBJ2-7; no firm D call. The TCR originated in a woman between 35 and 50 years old who had recovered from COVID-19. Written as DNA, the CDR3 is TGTGCCAGTAGTTCCCCGGGTCGCTACGAGCAGTACTTC. Residues: CASSSPGRYEQYF. Variable domain in full (rest from reference TRBV19 and TRBJ2-7): DGGITQSPKYLFRKEGQNVTLSCEQNLNHDAMYWYRQDPGQGLRLIYYSQIVNDFQKGDIAEGYSVSREKKESFPLTVTSAQKNPTAFYLCASSSPGRYEQYFGPGTRLTVT.